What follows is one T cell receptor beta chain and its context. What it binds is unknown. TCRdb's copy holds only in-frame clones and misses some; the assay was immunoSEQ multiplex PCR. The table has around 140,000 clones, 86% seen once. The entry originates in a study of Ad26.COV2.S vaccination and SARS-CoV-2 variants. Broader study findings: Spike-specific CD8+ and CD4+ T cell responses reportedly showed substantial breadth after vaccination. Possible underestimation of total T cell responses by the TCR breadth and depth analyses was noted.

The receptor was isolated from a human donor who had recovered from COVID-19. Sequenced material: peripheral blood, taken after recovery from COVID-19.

CDR3 sequence reads: CALRASNYGYTF. DNA for the CDR3: TGTGCTCTCCGCGCCAGTAATTATGGCTACACCTTC. V gene TRBV7-9 combines with J gene TRBJ1-2; D uncertain. Per the germline V gene, CDR1 is SEHNR and CDR2 is FQNEAQ (reference sequence). The CDR3 loop spans 12 amino acids.